This entry lists 13 T cell receptor beta chains sequenced from one sample in a study of blood T cell repertoires in COVID-19. Method: immunoSEQ multiplex PCR; TCRdb's copy keeps in-frame clones and lacks some. This sample yields about 210,000 clones, of which approximately 88% are seen a single time; 2% to 2.5% belongs to the top ten. Sequencing input: PBMCs or T cells enriched from blood (not recorded which). Every receptor here comes from a woman between 40 and 55 years old with acute COVID-19.

The chain joins TRBV2 to TRBJ2-7, with a weak D call TRBD2 (6 bases). This CDR3 has 12 amino acids. Trimming removed 4 bases at V and 9 bases at J, with 13 bases between. Germline V lookup: CDR1 SNHLY, CDR2 FYNNEI. The CDR3 region has the DNA TGTGCCAGCAGTGGAGAGGTGGGGGGGCAGTACTTC. It specifies CASSGEVGGQYF.

V usage is TRBV12-3 or TRBV12-4 and J usage is TRBJ1-4; D gene uncertain. This CDR3 has 13 amino acids. V dropped 6 bases and J dropped 8 bases, with 13 bases sitting between them. The CDR3: CASSPGLREKLFF. The CDR3 DNA reads as TGTGCCAGCAGCCCCGGTTTACGGGAAAAACTGTTTTTT.

This clone was recorded only once. V and J are TRBV2 and TRBJ2-7, with 12 bases aligning to TRBD2. Germline CDR1 and CDR2: SNHLY and FYNNEI. The CDR3 covers 16 residues. The junction had 12 bases not matched to a gene; V was cut back by 6 bases and J by 6 bases. CDR3 DNA sequence: TGTGCCAGCAGCCCAGTCCCAACACTAGCGGGGGGCGAGCAGTACTTC. It encodes CASSPVPTLAGGEQYF.

The chain joins TRBV4-3 to TRBJ1-2; 9 bases match TRBD1. This CDR3 is 17 amino acids long. J was trimmed by 0 bases and V by 3 bases; bases with no gene match: 8. Germline V gene data show CDR1 as LGHNA and CDR2 as YSLEER. CDR3: CASSQPGQGSSNYGYTF. In DNA, the CDR3 is TGCGCCAGCAGCCAGCCGGGACAGGGATCTTCTAACTATGGCTACACCTTC.

This sequence joins TRBV7-2 and TRBJ1-2; D call uncertain. Trimming pared 6 bases from V and 6 bases from J, leaving 14 bases between. In germline, CDR1 is SGHTA, CDR2 FQGNSA. This CDR3 has 13 residues. The CDR3 loop is CASSLRFGDGYTF. Written as DNA, the CDR3 is TGTGCCAGCAGTTTAAGATTCGGGGATGGCTACACCTTC.

The rearrangement joins TRBV5-4 to TRBJ1-3; D is undetermined. V gave up 0 bases and J gave up 4 bases, with 5 bases separating them. The CDR3 is 13 amino acids. Germline CDR1 reads SGHNT; CDR2 reads YYREEE (reference sequence). This CDR3 reads CASSLVSGNTIYF. In nucleotides, the CDR3 is TGTGCCAGCAGCTTGGTTTCGGGAAACACCATATATTTT.

This clone showed up just once. The rearrangement links TRBV4-1 to TRBJ2-2; tentatively, D is TRBD1 (6 bases). V shed 1 base and J shed 4 bases, with 19 bases lying between them. The germline V gene has CDR1 MGHRA and CDR2 YSYEKL. CDR3 length: 18 residues. In nucleotides, the CDR3 is TGCGCCAGCAGCCAAGTCCAACTTATCACAGGGCTCACCGGGGAGCTGTTTTTT. Its protein product is CASSQVQLITGLTGELFF.

The chain employs TRBV6-5 and TRBJ1-1; no clear D gene. Germline CDR1 and CDR2: MNHEY and SVGAGI. V gave up 1 base and J gave up 8 bases, with 5 bases separating them. The CDR3 has 11 residues. CDR3: CASSYYGEAFF. The CDR3 nucleotides read TGTGCCAGCAGTTACTACGGGGAAGCTTTCTTT.

This clone was counted only a few times. The rearrangement joins TRBV6-5 to TRBJ1-2, with a possible D match to TRBD1 (6 bases). The CDR3 runs 15 residues. The ends were cut back, 5 bases at V and 5 bases at J, with 18 bases in the middle. Germline loops: CDR1 MNHEY, CDR2 SVGAGI. The CDR3 sequence is CASSLNTGSGYGYTF. For the CDR3, the DNA is TGTGCCAGCAGTCTTAACACAGGGTCGGGGTATGGCTACACCTTC.

This clone was seen just once. The CDR3 DNA reads as TGTGCCAGCAAAGCGGGAGGAGGAGAGCAGTACGTC. Residues: CASKAGGGEQYV. The chain is built from TRBV7-9 and TRBJ2-7; 9 bases agree with TRBD2. The V and J ends lost 7 bases and 7 bases, in that order; junction bases with no gene match: 5. Germline V lookup: CDR1 SEHNR, CDR2 FQNEAQ (reference sequence). This CDR3 comprises 12 residues.

The genes are TRBV5-1 and TRBJ2-4; maybe TRBD1 (6 bases). CDR1 and CDR2 (germline): SGHRS, YFSETQ. V shed 7 bases and J shed 0 bases, with 17 bases lying between them. The CDR3 runs to 16 residues. The CDR3, as DNA: TGCGCCAGCTGCACCGGACAGCTACTAGCCAAAAACATTCAGTACTTC. It is translated as CASCTGQLLAKNIQYF.

CDR3 nucleotide sequence: TGTGCCAGCAGCCCTCAGACTAGTACCGGAGATACGCAGTATTTT. Its protein product is CASSPQTSTGDTQYF. The rearrangement uses TRBV7-6 and TRBJ2-3; tentative D call: TRBD2 (6 bases). Trimming took 5 bases from V and 5 from J, leaving 17 bases between them. The CDR3 contains 15 residues. The V gene's germline CDR1 is SGHVS and CDR2 FNYEAQ.

This clone was observed a few times. The CDR3 spells CASSFRDSSGNTIYF. Written as DNA, the CDR3 is TGTGCCAGCAGTTTTCGGGACAGCTCTGGAAACACCATATATTTT. V is TRBV28 and J is TRBJ1-3; the match to TRBD1 covers 7 bases. Trimming at V came to 3 bases and at J to 0 bases, leaving 2 bases not matched to a gene. Per the germline V gene, CDR1 is MDHEN and CDR2 is SYDVKM. The CDR3 runs to 15 residues.